This is a list of T cell receptor beta chains from one sample in a study of blood T cell repertoires in COVID-19. Some clones are missing from TCRdb's copy, which holds only in-frame ones; the method was immunoSEQ multiplex PCR. The table includes about 73,000 clones, 82% detected once. Material: peripheral blood. These receptors came from a woman aged 60-75 years with acute or convalescent COVID-19. CDR3s include the opening cysteine and the closing phenylalanine or tryptophan. D genes are given only for firm matches. Expanded clones are given a class, and other clones once, few, many or no size at all.

>TRBV19|-|TRBD1|TRBJ1-2
CASSHGTGYNYGYTF
TGTGCCAGTAGTCACGGGACAGGGTATAACTATGGCTACACCTTC
>TRBV19|-|TRBD2|TRBJ2-3
CASSITGTSGTDTQYF
TGTGCCAGTAGTATCACCGGGACTAGCGGCACAGATACGCAGTATTTT
>TRBV29-1|once|-|TRBJ1-1
CSVAAGKYDTEAFF
TGCAGCGTTGCGGCAGGGAAATATGACACTGAAGCTTTCTTT
>TRBV19|-|TRBD1|TRBJ1-5
CASSSGTGSSNQPQHF
TGTGCCAGTAGTTCGGGGACAGGGAGTAGCAATCAGCCCCAGCATTTT
>TRBV5-1|-|-|TRBJ1-2
CASSKADSDYGYTF
TGCGCCAGCAGCAAAGCGGACAGCGACTATGGCTACACCTTC
>TRBV6-5|-|-|TRBJ1-1
CASSYSGRYEAFF
TGTGCCAGCAGTTACTCGGGGCGATATGAAGCTTTCTTT
>TRBV11-2|-|TRBD1|TRBJ1-1
CASSLAGQPSEAFF
TGTGCCAGCAGCTTAGCGGGACAGCCTTCTGAAGCTTTCTTT
>TRBV5-4|once|TRBD1|TRBJ2-2
CASSLRQGAAGELFF
TGTGCCAGCAGCTTGCGACAGGGGGCTGCCGGGGAGCTGTTTTTT
>TRBV5-8|-|TRBD1|TRBJ2-2
CASSWGQGSNTGELFF
TGTGCCAGCAGCTGGGGACAGGGGTCGAACACCGGGGAGCTGTTTTTT
>TRBV6-1|-|TRBD1|TRBJ2-1
CASSQAGGLYNEQFF
TGTGCCAGCAGTCAAGCAGGGGGCCTCTACAATGAGCAGTTCTTC
>TRBV3-1/TRBV3-2|-|-|TRBJ2-1
CASSPNILGYNEQFF
TGTGCCAGCAGCCCGAACATTCTAGGTTACAATGAGCAGTTCTTC
>TRBV5-1|-|TRBD1|TRBJ2-7
CASSLDRAYEQYF
TGCGCCAGCAGCCTGGACAGGGCCTACGAGCAGTACTTC
>TRBV5-1|-|TRBD1|TRBJ2-1
CASSYRGRHNEQFF
TGCGCCAGCAGCTACAGGGGGCGCCACAATGAGCAGTTCTTC
>TRBV19|-|TRBD1|TRBJ2-7
CASSIRGQTYEQYF
TGTGCCAGTAGTATTCGGGGACAGACCTACGAGCAGTACTTC
>TRBV3-1/TRBV3-2|-|TRBD1|TRBJ1-2
CASSPRTGGGYGYTF
TGTGCCAGCAGCCCTCGGACAGGTGGAGGATATGGCTACACCTTC
>TRBV5-8|-|TRBD2|TRBJ2-1
CASSLVKTSGRGNEQFF
TGTGCCAGCAGCTTGGTTAAGACTAGCGGGAGAGGTAATGAGCAGTTCTTC
>TRBV18|once|TRBD1|TRBJ1-2
CASSPTTGGTVSYTF
TGTGCCAGCTCACCTACCACAGGGGGAACGGTGAGCTACACCTTC
>TRBV9|-|-|TRBJ1-1
CASSATPQGITEAFF
TGTGCCAGCAGCGCCACACCCCAGGGGATCACTGAAGCTTTCTTT
>TRBV28|-|-|TRBJ1-6
CASSFSGFRLPLHF
TGTGCCAGCAGTTTTTCGGGGTTTCGTTTACCCCTCCACTTT
>TRBV18|-|-|TRBJ1-5
CASSGAQGGNQPQHF
TGTGCCAGCTCAGGGGCGCAGGGTGGCAATCAGCCCCAGCATTTT
>TRBV19|-|-|TRBJ1-1
CASSIGSRHEAFF
TGTGCCAGTAGTATAGGATCGAGGCACGAAGCTTTCTTT
>TRBV21-1|once|-|TRBJ2-3
CASSTVAGVFTDTQYF
TGTGCCAGCAGCACCGTAGCGGGGGTATTCACAGATACGCAGTATTTT
>TRBV5-1|-|TRBD2|TRBJ2-5
CASSLAPSGIGQETQYF
TGCGCCAGCAGCTTGGCCCCTAGCGGGATAGGCCAAGAGACCCAGTACTTC
>TRBV6-5|-|TRBD2|TRBJ2-7
CASSYRGEQGYEQYF
TGTGCCAGCAGTTACCGGGGGGAGCAGGGCTACGAGCAGTACTTC
>TRBV11-2|-|TRBD1|TRBJ2-2
CASSLDRTGSGELFF
TGTGCCAGCAGCTTAGACAGGACAGGTTCCGGGGAGCTGTTTTTT
>TRBV29-1|-|-|TRBJ2-1
CSVDRMVNEQFF
TGCAGCGTTGACAGGATGGTCAATGAGCAGTTCTTC
>TRBV5-1|few|TRBD2|TRBJ2-5
CASSSVAGGGETQYF
TGCGCCAGCAGCTCGGTAGCGGGAGGGGGAGAGACCCAGTACTTC
>TRBV2|-|-|TRBJ1-4
CASSERAPGAGEKLFF
TGTGCCAGCAGCGAACGCGCCCCCGGGGCGGGGGAAAAACTGTTTTTT
>TRBV19|-|TRBD1|TRBJ1-1
CASDRGGIMNTEAFF
TGTGCCAGTGACAGGGGGGGGATCATGAACACTGAAGCTTTCTTT
>TRBV5-1|-|-|TRBJ2-1
CASSYPGEGRYNEQFF
TGCGCCAGCAGCTATCCGGGAGAAGGAAGATACAATGAGCAGTTCTTC
>TRBV3-1/TRBV3-2|-|TRBD1|TRBJ1-6
CASSRTGRNSPLHF
TGTGCCAGCAGTCGGACAGGGCGCAATTCACCCCTCCACTTT
>TRBV3-1/TRBV3-2|few|-|TRBJ1-3
CASSPTGGNTIYF
TGTGCCAGCAGTCCGACGGGGGGAAACACCATATATTTT
>TRBV6-2/TRBV6-3|many|-|TRBJ1-1
CASSYSAGLLVTEAFF
TGTGCCAGCAGTTACTCGGCAGGGCTTTTGGTTACTGAAGCTTTCTTT
>TRBV6-5|once|-|TRBJ1-1
CASQITGSNTEAFF
TGTGCCAGCCAGATCACAGGTTCGAACACTGAAGCTTTCTTT
>TRBV28|-|-|TRBJ1-1
CASSLLQGEAFF
TGTGCCAGCAGTTTACTACAGGGCGAAGCTTTCTTT
>TRBV18|-|TRBD1|TRBJ1-1
CASSGTANTEAFF
TGTGCCAGCTCAGGGACAGCGAACACTGAAGCTTTCTTT
>TRBV6-1|-|-|TRBJ1-2
CASSEAGGSVYGYTF
TGTGCCAGCAGTGAAGCAGGTGGTAGCGTGTATGGCTACACCTTC
>TRBV5-1|-|TRBD2|TRBJ2-3
CASSLGLAGVLADTQYF
TGCGCCAGCAGCTTAGGTCTAGCGGGAGTTCTGGCAGATACGCAGTATTTT
>TRBV9|-|-|TRBJ2-2
CASSVGGLRTGELFF
TGTGCCAGCAGCGTAGGTGGGCTTCGCACCGGGGAGCTGTTTTTT
>TRBV11-2|-|-|TRBJ1-4
CASSRHQGTTNEKLFF
TGTGCCAGCAGCCGACACCAGGGAACAACTAATGAAAAACTGTTTTTT
>TRBV11-2|-|-|TRBJ2-7
CASSLAGTQTYEQYF
TGTGCCAGCAGCTTAGCCGGGACTCAGACCTACGAGCAGTACTTC
>TRBV3-1/TRBV3-2|-|TRBD1|TRBJ1-2
CASSHRTGGLYGYTF
TGTGCCAGCAGCCACCGGACAGGGGGGCTTTATGGCTACACCTTC
>TRBV19|-|TRBD1|TRBJ2-5
CASSIDRVRGQETQYF
TGTGCCAGTAGTATAGATCGGGTCAGGGGGCAAGAGACCCAGTACTTC